This T cell receptor beta chain was observed in a study of blood T cell repertoires in COVID-19. Study background: Researchers got acute and convalescent COVID-19 samples from the United States, Italy and Spain.

As processed by the authors: Estimated nucleated cell counts came from reference gene primer amplification. Libraries were prepared by immunoSEQ multiplex PCR; TCRdb keeps only in-frame clonotypes and omits some of them. V and J calls and clone size are given by that table; D and trimming were obtained from the DNA. In the table there are approximately 85,000 clones, 75% to 90% of which are singletons. V lost 6 bases, J lost 5 bases, and 6 bases stayed unmatched. Germline lookup yields CDR1 MNHEY and CDR2 SVGAGI. This CDR3 contains 14 residues. The gene calls are TRBV6-5 and TRBJ1-4; 7 positions match TRBD1. The sequenced sample was peripheral blood. This TCR was sampled from a man over 45 with active or convalescent COVID-19. CDR3: CASRTGTVNEKLFF. The CDR3, as DNA: TGTGCCAGCAGAACCGGGACAGTGAATGAAAAACTGTTTTTT.